This T cell receptor beta chain comes out of a study of OX40 agonist ivuxolimab in advanced cancers. Study-wide background: The patients received ivuxolimab by intravenous route every 2 weeks at 0.01 to 10 mg/kg.

Broader study findings: Clones of CD4+ and CD8+ blood T cells grew by week 6 at doses of 0.1 to 3.0 mg/kg. Relative to CD4+, CD8+ T cells held more expanded clones on average.

For this clone: Its specificity is unknown.

The V and J ends lost 0 bases and 1 base respectively, with 6 bases between them. Germline V gene data show CDR1 as MGHRA and CDR2 as YSYEKL. This CDR3 comprises 14 residues. Data came from immunoSEQ multiplex PCR; TCRdb stores just in-frame clones and leaves some out. Of 100,000 to 110,000 clones in the sample, approximately 90% are singletons; the top ten hold around 0.16%. This chain joins TRBV4-1 and TRBJ1-1; D gene unclear. Sample: CD4+ or CD8+ T cells sorted from blood, taken in a trial of the OX40 agonist ivuxolimab. The source is an adult with an advanced solid tumor such as melanoma, head and neck, liver or kidney cancer. CDR3 residues: CASSQDMGNTEAFF. CDR3 nucleotide sequence: TGCGCCAGCAGCCAAGATATGGGGAACACTGAAGCTTTCTTT.